The entry below gives a single T cell receptor beta chain sequence along with its context. Its antigen is undetermined. The entry originates in a study of T cells in Graves' hyperthyroidism and ophthalmopathy. The overall study: Peripheral blood draws took place at initial diagnosis, ahead of any treatment.

Ophthalmopathy cases scored 3 or more on the Clinical Activity Score and 4 or more on NOSPECS grade, with duration below 3 months. Diagnoses were made from clinical symptoms, serum measures (thyroxine and TRAb), thyroid ultrasound and orbital computed tomography. Amplification targeted TCR beta CDR3 regions from RNA transcripts. An initial round of RT-PCR targeting the TCR CDR3 relied on the HTBI primer set. TCRdb recomputed calls from the multiplex PCR reads with MiXCR, one row per CDR3 protein. The table shows some 580,000 distinct CDR3 sequences, with more than 15% occurring only once. Study-level results: The blood repertoire included most of the expanded thyroid clonotypes above 0.001.

The clonotype was recovered from a woman aged 40 to 50 with Graves' ophthalmopathy. Sequencing used blood.

CDR3 nucleotides: TGTGCCAGCAGCTTGGGCCGGGGTACCACCGGGGAGCTGTTTTTT. This translates into CASSLGRGTTGELFF. The chain carries TRBV11-1 and TRBJ2-2, with a possible D match to TRBD2 (5 bases). The CDR3 length is 15 residues. CDR1 and CDR2 from the germline V gene are SGHAT and FQDESV (reference sequence). The V end lost 3 bases, the J end lost 4 bases, and 12 bases lay between the germline ends.